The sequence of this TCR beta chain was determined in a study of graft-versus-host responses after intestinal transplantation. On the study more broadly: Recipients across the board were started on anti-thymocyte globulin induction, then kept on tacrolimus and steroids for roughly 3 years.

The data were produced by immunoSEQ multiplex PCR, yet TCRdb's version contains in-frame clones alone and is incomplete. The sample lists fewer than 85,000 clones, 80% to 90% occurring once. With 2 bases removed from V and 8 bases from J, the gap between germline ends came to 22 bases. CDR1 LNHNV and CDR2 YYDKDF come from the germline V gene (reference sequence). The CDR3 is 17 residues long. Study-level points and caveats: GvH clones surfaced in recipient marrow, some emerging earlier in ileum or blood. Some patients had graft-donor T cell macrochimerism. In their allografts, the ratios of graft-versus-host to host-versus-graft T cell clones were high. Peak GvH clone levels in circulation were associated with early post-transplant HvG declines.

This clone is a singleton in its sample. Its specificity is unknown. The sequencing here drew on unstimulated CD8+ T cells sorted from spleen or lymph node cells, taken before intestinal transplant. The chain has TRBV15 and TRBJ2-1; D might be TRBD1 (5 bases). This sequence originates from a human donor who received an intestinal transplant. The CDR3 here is CATSRTARLGPEDEQFF. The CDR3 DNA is TGTGCCACCAGCAGAACCGCGCGGTTGGGGCCCGAGGATGAGCAGTTCTTC.